These T cell receptor beta chains were read from a single sample in a study of glioma-infiltrating T cells after dendritic cell vaccination. Only in-frame clones appear in the TCRdb table, and some are missing; sequencing was by immunoSEQ multiplex PCR. The table lists roughly 80,000 clones, roughly 91% of them singletons. This material consisted of blood, taken after dendritic cell vaccination. These TCRs come from a human donor with glioblastoma. Both conserved end residues are trimmed from each CDR3. The order of the fields is V gene, J gene, CDR3 protein.

V gene: TRBV2; J gene: TRBJ1-5; CDR3 protein: ASSERGHNQPQH
V gene: TRBV10-1; J gene: TRBJ2-7; CDR3 protein: ASSPVQGSEQY
V gene: TRBV5-1; J gene: TRBJ2-1; CDR3 protein: ASSTSGGHSYNEQF
V gene: TRBV5-6; J gene: TRBJ1-3; CDR3 protein: ASSPEKGNTIY
V gene: TRBV14; J gene: TRBJ2-7; CDR3 protein: ASSATGFYEQY
V gene: TRBV2; J gene: TRBJ1-1; CDR3 protein: ASSNQGNMNTEAF
V gene: TRBV11-3; J gene: TRBJ2-1; CDR3 protein: ASSTTRSLYNEQF
V gene: TRBV7-2; J gene: TRBJ1-1; CDR3 protein: ASSFVGQGGTEAF
V gene: TRBV6-5; J gene: TRBJ1-2; CDR3 protein: ASSWGQGGYT
V gene: TRBV28; J gene: TRBJ1-3; CDR3 protein: ASSLPGVSGNTIY
V gene: TRBV4-1; J gene: TRBJ2-2; CDR3 protein: ASRLDEDTGELF